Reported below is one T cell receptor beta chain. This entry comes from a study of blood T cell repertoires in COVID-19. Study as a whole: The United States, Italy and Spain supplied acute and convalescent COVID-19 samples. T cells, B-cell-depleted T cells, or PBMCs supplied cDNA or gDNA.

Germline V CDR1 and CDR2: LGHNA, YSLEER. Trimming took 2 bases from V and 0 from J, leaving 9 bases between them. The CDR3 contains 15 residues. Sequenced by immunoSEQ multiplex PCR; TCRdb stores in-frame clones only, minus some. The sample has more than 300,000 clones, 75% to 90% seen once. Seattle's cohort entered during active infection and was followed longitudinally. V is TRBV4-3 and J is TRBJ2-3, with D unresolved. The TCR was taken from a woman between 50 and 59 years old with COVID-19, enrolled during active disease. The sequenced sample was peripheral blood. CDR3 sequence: CASSQFPGSTDTQYF. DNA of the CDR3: TGCGCCAGCAGCCAATTTCCGGGTAGCACAGATACGCAGTATTTT.